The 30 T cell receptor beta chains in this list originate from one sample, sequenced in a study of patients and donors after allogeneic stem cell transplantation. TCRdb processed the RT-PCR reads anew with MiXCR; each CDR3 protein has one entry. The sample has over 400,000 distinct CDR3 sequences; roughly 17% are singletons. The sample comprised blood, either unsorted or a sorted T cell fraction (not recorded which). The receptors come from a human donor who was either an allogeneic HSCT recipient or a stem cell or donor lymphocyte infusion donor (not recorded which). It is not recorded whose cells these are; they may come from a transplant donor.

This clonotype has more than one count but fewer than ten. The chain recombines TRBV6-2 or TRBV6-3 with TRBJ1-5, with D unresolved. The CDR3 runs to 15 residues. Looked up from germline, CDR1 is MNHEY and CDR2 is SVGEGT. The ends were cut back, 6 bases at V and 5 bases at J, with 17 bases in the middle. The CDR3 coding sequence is TGTGCCAGCAGCTCACATGTATTCCTGTATCAGCCCCAGCATTTT. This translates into CASSSHVFLYQPQHF.

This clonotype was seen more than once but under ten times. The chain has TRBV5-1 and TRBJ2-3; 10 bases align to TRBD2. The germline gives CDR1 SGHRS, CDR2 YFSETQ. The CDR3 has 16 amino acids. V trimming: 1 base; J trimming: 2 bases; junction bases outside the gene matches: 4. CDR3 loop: CASSLPSGGNTDTQYF. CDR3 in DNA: TGCGCCAGCAGCTTGCCTAGCGGGGGCAACACAGATACGCAGTATTTT.

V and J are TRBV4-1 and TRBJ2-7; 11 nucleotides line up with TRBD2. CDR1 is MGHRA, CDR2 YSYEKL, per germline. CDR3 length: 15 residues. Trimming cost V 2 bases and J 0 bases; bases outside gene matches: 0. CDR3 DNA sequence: TGCGCCAGCAGCCAACTAGCGGGGGGCTCCTACGAGCAGTACTTC. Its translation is CASSQLAGGSYEQYF.

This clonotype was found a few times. In nucleotides, the CDR3 is TGTGCCAGCAGTGACAGGGGGCTCTCAGATACGCAGTATTTT. As protein: CASSDRGLSDTQYF. The chain couples TRBV27 to TRBJ2-3; 10 nucleotides agree with TRBD1. Germline-derived CDR1 and CDR2 are MNHEY and SMNVEV (reference sequence). The CDR3 consists of 14 residues. Trimming cost V 5 bases and J 4 bases; bases outside gene matches: 3.

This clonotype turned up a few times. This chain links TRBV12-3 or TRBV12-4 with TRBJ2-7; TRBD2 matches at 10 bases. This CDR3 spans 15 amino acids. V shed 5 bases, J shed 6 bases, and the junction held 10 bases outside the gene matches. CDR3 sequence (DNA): TGTGCCAGCAGTCTCCCTAGCGGGAGAGTTTTCGAGCAGTACTTC. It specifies CASSLPSGRVFEQYF.

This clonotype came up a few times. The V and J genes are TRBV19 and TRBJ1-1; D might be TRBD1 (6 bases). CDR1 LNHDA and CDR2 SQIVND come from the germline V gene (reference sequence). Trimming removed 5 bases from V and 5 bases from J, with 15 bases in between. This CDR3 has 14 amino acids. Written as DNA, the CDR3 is TGTGCCAGTAGTGTACTCCTACAGGGAACTGAAGCTTTCTTT. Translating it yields CASSVLLQGTEAFF.

The CDR3 is CASRVSIGPLHF. DNA of the CDR3: TGTGCCAGCAGGGTCTCCATAGGACCCCTCCACTTT. The gene calls are TRBV25-1 and TRBJ1-6; D is uncertain. Germline assignment: CDR1 MGHDK and CDR2 SYGVNS. V was shortened by 6 bases and J by 12 bases, with 12 bases between the two germline ends. The CDR3 runs 12 residues.

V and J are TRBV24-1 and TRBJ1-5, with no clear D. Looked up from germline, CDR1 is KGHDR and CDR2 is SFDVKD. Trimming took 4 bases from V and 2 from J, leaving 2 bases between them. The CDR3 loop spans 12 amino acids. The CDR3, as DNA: TGTGCCACCAGTGAAGGCAATCAGCCCCAGCATTTT. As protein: CATSEGNQPQHF.

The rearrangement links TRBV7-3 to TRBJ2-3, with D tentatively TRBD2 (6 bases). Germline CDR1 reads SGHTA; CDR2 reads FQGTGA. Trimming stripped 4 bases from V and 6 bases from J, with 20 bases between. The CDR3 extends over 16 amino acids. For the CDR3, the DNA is TGTGCCAGCAGCTATTCAGCGGCGGGATTGGGGGATACGCAGTATTTT. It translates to CASSYSAAGLGDTQYF.

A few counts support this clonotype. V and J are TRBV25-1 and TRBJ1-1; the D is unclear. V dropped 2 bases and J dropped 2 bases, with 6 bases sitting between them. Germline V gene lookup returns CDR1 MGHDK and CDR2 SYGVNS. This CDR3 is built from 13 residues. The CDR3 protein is CASSEVHNTEAFF. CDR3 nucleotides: TGTGCCAGCAGTGAAGTTCACAACACTGAAGCTTTCTTT.

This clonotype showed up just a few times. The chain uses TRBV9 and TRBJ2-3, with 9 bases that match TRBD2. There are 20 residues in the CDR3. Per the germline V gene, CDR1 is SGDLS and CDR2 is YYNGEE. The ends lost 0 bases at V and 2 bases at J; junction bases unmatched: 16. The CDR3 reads CASSVGITSGLGPFTDTQYF. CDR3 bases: TGTGCCAGCAGCGTAGGTATCACTAGCGGGCTCGGTCCTTTCACAGATACGCAGTATTTT.

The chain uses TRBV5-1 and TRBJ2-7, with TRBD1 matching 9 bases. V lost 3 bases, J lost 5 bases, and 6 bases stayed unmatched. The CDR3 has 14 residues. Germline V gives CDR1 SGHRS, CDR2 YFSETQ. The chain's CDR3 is CASSSGQGTDEQYF. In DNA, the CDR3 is TGCGCCAGCAGCTCTGGACAGGGGACCGACGAGCAGTACTTC.

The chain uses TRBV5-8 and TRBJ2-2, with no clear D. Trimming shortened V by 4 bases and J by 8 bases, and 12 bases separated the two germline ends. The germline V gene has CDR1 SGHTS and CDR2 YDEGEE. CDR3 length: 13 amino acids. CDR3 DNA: TGTGCCAGCAGCCCTTCAATTCGGGGGGAGCTGTTTTTT. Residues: CASSPSIRGELFF. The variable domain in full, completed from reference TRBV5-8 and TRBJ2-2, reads EAGVTQSPTHLIKTRGQQATLRCSPISGHTSVYWYQQALGLGLQFLLWYDEGEERNRGNFPPRFSGRQFPNYSSELNVNALELEDSALYLCASSPSIRGELFFGEGSRLTVL.

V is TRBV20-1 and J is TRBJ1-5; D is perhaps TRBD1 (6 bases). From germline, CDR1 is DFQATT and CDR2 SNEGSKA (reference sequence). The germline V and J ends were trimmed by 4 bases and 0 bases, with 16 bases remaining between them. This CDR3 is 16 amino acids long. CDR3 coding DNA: TGCAGTGCTAAGGCAGGGGCTCTGATTAGCAATCAGCCCCAGCATTTT. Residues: CSAKAGALISNQPQHF.

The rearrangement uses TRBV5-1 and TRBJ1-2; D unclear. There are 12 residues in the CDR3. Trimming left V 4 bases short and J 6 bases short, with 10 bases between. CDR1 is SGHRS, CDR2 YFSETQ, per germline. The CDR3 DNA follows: TGCGCCAGCAGCCCACCGGGGAATGGCTACACCTTC. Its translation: CASSPPGNGYTF.

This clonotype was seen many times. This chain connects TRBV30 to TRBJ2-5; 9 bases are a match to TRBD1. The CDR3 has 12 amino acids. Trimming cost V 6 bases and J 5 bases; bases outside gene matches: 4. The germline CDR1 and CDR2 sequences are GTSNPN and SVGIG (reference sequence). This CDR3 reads CACTGGSETQYF. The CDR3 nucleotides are TGTGCCTGTACAGGGGGCTCGGAGACCCAGTACTTC.

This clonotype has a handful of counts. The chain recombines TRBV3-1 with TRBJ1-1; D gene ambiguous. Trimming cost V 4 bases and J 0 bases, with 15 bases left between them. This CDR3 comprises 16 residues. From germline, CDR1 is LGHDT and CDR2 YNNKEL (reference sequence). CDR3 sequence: CASSPHTPTMNTEAFF. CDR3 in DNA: TGTGCCAGCAGCCCTCATACCCCGACCATGAACACTGAAGCTTTCTTT.

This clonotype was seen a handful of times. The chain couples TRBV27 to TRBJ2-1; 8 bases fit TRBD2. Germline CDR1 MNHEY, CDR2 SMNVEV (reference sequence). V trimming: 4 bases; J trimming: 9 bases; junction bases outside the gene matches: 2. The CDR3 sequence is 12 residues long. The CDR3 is CASSSREGEQFF. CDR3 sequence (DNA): TGTGCCAGCAGTTCCCGGGAGGGTGAGCAGTTCTTC.

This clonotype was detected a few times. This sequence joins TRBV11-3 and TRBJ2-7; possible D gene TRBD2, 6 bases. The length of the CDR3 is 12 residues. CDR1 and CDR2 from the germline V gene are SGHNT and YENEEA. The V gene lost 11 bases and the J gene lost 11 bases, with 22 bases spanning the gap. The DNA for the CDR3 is TGTGCCTCTGGCCTGGCGGGGAAGGATAAGTACTTC. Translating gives CASGLAGKDKYF.

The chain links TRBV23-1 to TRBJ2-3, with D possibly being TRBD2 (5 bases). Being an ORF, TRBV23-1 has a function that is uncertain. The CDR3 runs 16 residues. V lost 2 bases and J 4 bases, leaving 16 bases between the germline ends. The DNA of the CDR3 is TGCGCCAGCAGTCAACCACGAGGGCCAATCTCAGATACGCAGTATTTT. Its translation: CASSQPRGPISDTQYF.

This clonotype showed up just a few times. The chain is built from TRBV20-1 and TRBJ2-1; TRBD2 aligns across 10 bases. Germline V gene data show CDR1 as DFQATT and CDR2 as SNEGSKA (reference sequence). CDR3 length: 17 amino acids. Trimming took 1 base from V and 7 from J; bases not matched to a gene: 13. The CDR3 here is CSARGPLSGRDGNEQFF. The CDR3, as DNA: TGCAGTGCTAGAGGTCCCTTAAGCGGGAGGGATGGGAATGAGCAGTTCTTC.

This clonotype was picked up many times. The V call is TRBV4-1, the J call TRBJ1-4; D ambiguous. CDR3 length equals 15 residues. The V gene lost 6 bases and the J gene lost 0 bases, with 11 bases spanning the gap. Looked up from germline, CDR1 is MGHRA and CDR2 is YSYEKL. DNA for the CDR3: TGCGCCAGCAGGGTCTTCGGATCAACTAATGAAAAACTGTTTTTT. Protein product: CASRVFGSTNEKLFF.

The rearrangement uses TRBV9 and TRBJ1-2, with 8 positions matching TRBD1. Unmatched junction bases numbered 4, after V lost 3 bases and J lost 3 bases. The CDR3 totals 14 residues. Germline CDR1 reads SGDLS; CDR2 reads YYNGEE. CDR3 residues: CASSAGGAYYGYTF. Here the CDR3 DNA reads TGTGCCAGCAGCGCAGGGGGCGCGTACTATGGCTACACCTTC.

DNA for the CDR3: TGTGCCACCAGTGATAATCGCCCGGGACGGACTAAAAGCTACACCTTC. Its protein is CATSDNRPGRTKSYTF. The V and J genes are TRBV24-1 and TRBJ1-2, with a tentative D call TRBD1 (5 bases). CDR1 is KGHDR, CDR2 SFDVKD, per germline. CDR3 size: 16 residues. The V end was cut by 3 bases, the J end by 9 bases, with 22 bases between.

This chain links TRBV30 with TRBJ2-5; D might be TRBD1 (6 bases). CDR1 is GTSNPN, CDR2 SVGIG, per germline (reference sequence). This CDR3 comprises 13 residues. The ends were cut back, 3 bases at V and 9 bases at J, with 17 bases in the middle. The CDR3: CAWSPKMGAAQYF. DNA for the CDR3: TGTGCCTGGAGCCCAAAAATGGGGGCGGCCCAGTACTTC. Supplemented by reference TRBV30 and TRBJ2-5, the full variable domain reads SQTIHQWPATLVQPVGSPLSLECTVEGTSNPNLYWYRQAAGRGLQLLFYSVGIGQISSEVPQNLSASRPQDRQFILSSKKLLLSDSGFYLCAWSPKMGAAQYFGPGTRLLVL.

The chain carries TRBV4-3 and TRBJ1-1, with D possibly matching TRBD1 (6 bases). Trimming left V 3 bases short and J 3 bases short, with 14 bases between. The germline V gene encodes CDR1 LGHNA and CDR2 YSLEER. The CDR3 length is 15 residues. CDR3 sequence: CASSQDSNEYTEAFF. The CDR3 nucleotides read TGCGCCAGCAGCCAGGACAGTAATGAATACACTGAAGCTTTCTTT.

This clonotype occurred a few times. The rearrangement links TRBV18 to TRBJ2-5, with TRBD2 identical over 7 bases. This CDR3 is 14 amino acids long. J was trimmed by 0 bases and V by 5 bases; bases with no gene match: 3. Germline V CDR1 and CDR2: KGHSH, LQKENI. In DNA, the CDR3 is TGTGCCAGCTCAGCGGGAGCTCACCAAGAGACCCAGTACTTC. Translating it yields CASSAGAHQETQYF.

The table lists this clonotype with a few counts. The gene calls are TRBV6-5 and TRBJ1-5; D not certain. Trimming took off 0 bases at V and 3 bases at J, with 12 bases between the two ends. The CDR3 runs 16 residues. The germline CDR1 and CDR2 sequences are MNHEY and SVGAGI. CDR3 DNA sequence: TGTGCCAGCAGTTACTCGGGCACCTTTCCCAATCAGCCCCAGCATTTT. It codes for CASSYSGTFPNQPQHF.

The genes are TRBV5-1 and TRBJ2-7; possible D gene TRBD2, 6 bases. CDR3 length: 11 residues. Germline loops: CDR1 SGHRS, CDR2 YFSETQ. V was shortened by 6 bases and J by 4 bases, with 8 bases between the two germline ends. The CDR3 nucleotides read TGCGCCAGCACTGGAGGGTACGAGCAGTACTTC. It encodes CASTGGYEQYF.

The CDR3 protein is CASSPLTLVERGQETQYF. The CDR3 DNA reads TGTGCCAGCAGCCCGCTTACTTTGGTTGAGAGGGGGCAAGAGACCCAGTACTTC. The chain couples TRBV11-2 to TRBJ2-5; weak D call: TRBD1 (6 bases). Germline CDR1 is SGHAT and CDR2 is FQNNGV. The CDR3 runs to 18 residues. The V gene lost 5 bases and the J gene lost 2 bases, with 24 bases spanning the gap.